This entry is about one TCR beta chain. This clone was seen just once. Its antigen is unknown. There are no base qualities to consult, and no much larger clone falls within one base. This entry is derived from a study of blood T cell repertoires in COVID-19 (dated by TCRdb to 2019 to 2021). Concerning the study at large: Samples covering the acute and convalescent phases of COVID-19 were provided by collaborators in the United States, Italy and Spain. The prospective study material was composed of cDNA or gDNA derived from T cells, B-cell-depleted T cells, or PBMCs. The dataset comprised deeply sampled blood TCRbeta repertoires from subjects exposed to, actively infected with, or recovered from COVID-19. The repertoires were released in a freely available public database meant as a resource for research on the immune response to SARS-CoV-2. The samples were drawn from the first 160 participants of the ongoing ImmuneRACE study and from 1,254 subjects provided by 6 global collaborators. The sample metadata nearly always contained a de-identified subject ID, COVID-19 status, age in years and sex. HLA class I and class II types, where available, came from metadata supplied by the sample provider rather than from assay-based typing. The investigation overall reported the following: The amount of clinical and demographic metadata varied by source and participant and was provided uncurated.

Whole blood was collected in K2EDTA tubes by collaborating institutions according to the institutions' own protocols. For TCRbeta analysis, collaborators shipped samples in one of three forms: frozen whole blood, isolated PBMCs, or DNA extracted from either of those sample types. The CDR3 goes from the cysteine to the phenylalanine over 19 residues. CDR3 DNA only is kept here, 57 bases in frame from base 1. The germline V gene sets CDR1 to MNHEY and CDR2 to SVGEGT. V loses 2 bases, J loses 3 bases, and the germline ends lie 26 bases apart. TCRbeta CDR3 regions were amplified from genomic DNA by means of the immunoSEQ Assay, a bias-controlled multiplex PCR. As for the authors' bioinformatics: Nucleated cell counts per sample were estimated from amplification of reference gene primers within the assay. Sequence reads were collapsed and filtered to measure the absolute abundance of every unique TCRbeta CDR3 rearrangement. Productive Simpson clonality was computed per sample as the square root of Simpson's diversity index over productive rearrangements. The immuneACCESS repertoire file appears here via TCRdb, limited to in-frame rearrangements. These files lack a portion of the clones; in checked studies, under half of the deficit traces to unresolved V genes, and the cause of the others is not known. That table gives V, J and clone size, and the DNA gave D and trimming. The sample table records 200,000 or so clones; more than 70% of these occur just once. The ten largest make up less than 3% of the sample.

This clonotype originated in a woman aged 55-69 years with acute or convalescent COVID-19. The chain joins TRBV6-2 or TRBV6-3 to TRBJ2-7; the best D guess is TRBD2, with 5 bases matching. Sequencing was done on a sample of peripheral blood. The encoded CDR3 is CASSYKASYTNPASYEQYF. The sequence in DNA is TGTGCCAGCAGTTACAAGGCTAGCTATACAAATCCGGCCAGCTACGAGCAGTACTTC.